This TCR beta chain was captured in a study of T cells in tuberculosis listed by TCRdb under 2018. About the study as a whole: In the study, CD1B tetramers and high-throughput TCR immunosequencing were combined to characterize T cells specific for the mycobacterial lipid antigen glucose monomycolate (GMM). With over nine people per group, a South African clinical cohort compared IGRA-negative adolescents, IGRA-positive adolescents with latent tuberculosis, and adults with active tuberculosis. The research as a whole found: Clinical samples were selected based on the availability of cryopreserved specimens, with adults included as active tuberculosis cases and adolescents included as controls. Smaller mean NN-distances to GMM-specific TCRs were observed in active tuberculosis TCR-alpha repertoires than in IGRA-negative controls, suggesting clonal expansion of GMM-specific TCRs. A classifier using the diverse GMM-specific repertoire reached about 90% accuracy (AUROC roughly 0.9), compared with over 60% accuracy using GEM motif frequencies. The smaller NN-distances were partly driven by shorter CDR3-alpha lengths in active tuberculosis patients, and the difference for TCR-beta did not reach statistical significance.

The immunoSEQ multiplex PCR assay was used to generate TCR libraries, with TCR-beta and/or TCR-alpha/delta assays applied to each sample. The amplified TCR libraries were sequenced using the Illumina high-throughput platform. As for the original processing: Clustering and dimensionality reduction relied on pairwise TCRdist distances among GMM-specific receptors from T cells that were either sorted ex vivo or expanded in vitro. Each clinical repertoire was scored by mean NN-distance, the average TCRdist to the nearest 10% of tetramer-positive reference sequences. To compute GEM TCR motif frequency, the fraction of unique TCRs matching known GEM sequences by V/J usage and CDR3 length was calculated. Linear discriminant analysis with leave-one-out cross-validation, implemented in scikit-learn, was used to classify active tuberculosis. As stored in TCRdb, this immuneACCESS dataset retains in-frame rearrangements with V and J assigned. A fraction of the clones does not appear; measured against another copy, unresolved V genes explain less than half of the discrepancy, and the remainder lacks a known reason. That table gives V, J and clone size, and the DNA gave D and trimming. The table for this sample lists roughly 40,000 clones; 95% of them were counted only once. Roughly 3.5% of the sample is taken by the ten largest.

Trimming takes 0 bases from V and 3 bases from J, and the germline ends sit 8 bases apart. The CDR3 runs 14 residues from the cysteine to the phenylalanine. This entry keeps only the CDR3 DNA: 42 bases, framed from base 1. From a lookup of the germline V gene, CDR1 and CDR2 are SGHDT and YYEEEE. At study entry, a tuberculin skin test and the QuantiFERON-TB GOLD In-Tube IGRA were used to screen adolescents for latent tuberculosis infection. Immunosequencing was performed on unsorted cryopreserved PBMC, with 110,000 or so T cells per clinical donor covered on average. Eleven high schools in the Worcester region of the Western Cape, South Africa, served as enrollment sites for adolescents aged 12 to 18 years. Some 10 M. tuberculosis-infected and approximately ten uninfected adolescents were selected with matching for age and sex. PBMC from adolescents were isolated by density centrifugation from freshly drawn heparinized blood and were then cryopreserved.

Note on this clone: Its antigen is currently not known. Per-nucleotide qualities are absent, and no much larger clonotype sits a single base away.

The chain links TRBV5-6 with TRBJ2-3, with no D gene named confidently. The sequenced sample consisted of PBMCs. The sequence was collected from a donor aged 5 to 30 with latent tuberculosis or without tuberculosis infection. The nucleotide sequence reads TGTGCCAGCAGCTTGGGCGCCCATACAGATACGCAGTATTTT. Translated, this is CASSLGAHTDTQYF.